This T cell receptor beta chain derives from a study of cytomegalovirus exposure and HLA in healthy donors (dated by TCRdb to about 2017). About the study as a whole: An earlier analysis of several hundred of the donors reported about 300 Gb of sequence data and 95 million to 120 million unique TCR beta sequences obtained from approximately 180 million T cells. Donor age, sex, ethnicity and CMV serostatus were compiled together with the repertoire data. Of the 300 to 500 genotyped donors, 65% to 90% were placed in the genetic ancestry cluster associated with self-reported Caucasian donors. In the later analysis, no new phenotypic data were used to find candidate immune exposures; instead, reliance was placed on TCR beta sequences and their occurrence across donors. The aim of the study was to test whether cataloging public T cell receptors could identify signatures of past pathogen exposure. In a later analysis, previously published TCR beta repertoires from several hundred donors were re-analyzed and high-resolution HLA genotyping was added so that TCR occurrence patterns could be studied. The study combined high-throughput TCR immunosequencing, statistical association of individual TCRs with disease status, and machine learning to predict cytomegalovirus infection status. An earlier analysis of around 580 of the donors used high-throughput TCR beta sequencing to judge whether each TCR beta V gene segment behaved as functional or pseudogenic. All discovery cohort repertoires had been generated on a single sequencing platform. HLA typing included class I and class II loci at four-digit resolution. A later genetic analysis took genome-wide SNP genotypes for about 55% of the 666 donors and used that subset as a discovery cohort. An early release that covered several hundred HLA-typed donors contained approximately 300 gigabases of sequencing data and 70 million to 100 million unique TCR sequences. Among a few hundred genotyped donors of the cohort, an average of approximately 250,000 unique TCR beta nucleotide sequences were sequenced per donor, roughly a sixth of them non-productive. In addition to the first cohort of 666 subjects, a separate validation cohort of about 120 different subjects was used. The number of typed donors differed by locus: about 620-640 for A, B, C, DRB1 and DQB1; some 500 for DQA1; some 590 for DPA1; and approximately 450 for DPB1. Roughly five DR-DQ haplotypes were handled as single units for association and clustering, since linkage in the cohort was strong. The study profiled the T cell repertoires of about 640 subjects by immunosequencing and related them to cytomegalovirus serostatus.

Worth noting for this clone: Its antigen is still unknown. Within one base of it there is no much larger clone, and no base qualities were kept.

The method was the immunoSEQ multiplex PCR assay. The multiplex PCR relied on a mix of 60 forward primers for TCR Vbeta segments and 13 reverse primers for TCR Jbeta segments. The CDR3 region of rearranged TCR beta genes was amplified from genomic DNA with a multiplex PCR assay. On the Illumina HiSeq System, the amplified TCR beta libraries were sequenced as 87-base-pair reads. The paper's data handling went like this. Across the 700 or so repertoires, a later analysis counted roughly 84 million unique TCR beta chains, roughly 11 million of which were shared by at least two donors. Raw reads were error-corrected and collapsed into unique sequences with a nearest-neighbor algorithm that merged closely related sequences to remove PCR and sequencing errors. To assign V, D and J gene segments, CDR3 sequences were aligned to IMGT reference sequences. For a sequence to be retained, a match of at least six nucleotides to both a V gene segment and a J gene segment was required. A rearrangement counted as productive if the CDR3 had no stop codons and remained in frame with V and J, and every other rearrangement counted as non-productive. Following IMGT convention, CDR3 was defined as the stretch from the second conserved V-encoded cysteine up to the conserved J-encoded phenylalanine. Sequences without an unambiguous match to a single V gene segment were excluded from the earlier analysis of 450 to 650 of the donors. An earlier analysis of roughly 590 of the donors called V segments functional above 56.7% productive rearrangements and segregating when the between-donor standard deviation exceeded 5%. A statistical classification framework was built for diagnosing cytomegalovirus status from the catalog of TCR beta chain sequences. In a later analysis, TCR nucleotide sequences were compared against IMGT/GENE-DB human TR gene sequences so that V and J genes could be assigned. The TCRdist pipeline was used in a later analysis to assign CDR3 sequences and most-parsimonious VDJ recombination scenarios. In a later analysis, every TCR beta chain was defined by the combination of its CDR3 amino acid sequence and its V-gene family, and reads without a unique V-gene family were dropped. To address suspected cross-contamination and a sequencing artifact, a later analysis removed approximately 600 highly shared, low-generation-probability nucleotide sequences. In a later analysis, a clonal expansion index was calculated for each public chain from normalized within-repertoire ranks of inferred template counts. A later analysis computed generation probabilities with a VDJ recombination model fitted to out-of-frame rearrangements, and checked the results against IGoR. In a later analysis, TCR-TCR, TCR-HLA and TCR-CMV co-occurrence was scored with hypergeometric tests, and a repertoire-size bias correction was applied to TCR pairs. False discovery rates were estimated in a later analysis by permuting HLA or CMV assignments 20 times. In a later analysis, co-occurring TCRs were grouped using DBSCAN, with TCRdist sequence similarity added in when clustering inside HLA-allele-positive subsets. Repertoires with fewer than 30,000 or more than 120,000 public chains, plus five repertoires with anomalous nucleotide sharing, were excluded from co-occurrence clustering. This immuneACCESS table, as held by TCRdb, lists in-frame sequences with V and J called but not all clones. Of the missing ones, under half trace to an unresolved V gene in checked studies; the others have no known cause. V and J calls plus clone size are reproduced from that table; the DNA served to infer D and trimming. The sample has 45,000 to 55,000 clones on record, around three quarters of them singletons. The biggest ten clones account for more than 7% of the sample.

Looking up the germline V gene yields CDR1 SGDLS and CDR2 YYNGEE. The CDR3 measures 16 amino acids from cysteine to phenylalanine. The read is trimmed to its CDR3 DNA, 48 bases read in frame from base 1. At the junction V is shortened by 2 bases and J by 2 bases; bases outside the gene matches: 9. Results the study describes overall, beyond this receptor: The earlier analysis of fewer than 750 of the donors excluded about 16 rarely observed V segments, including chromosome 9 orphons, because counts were too low. A later analysis reported that several top co-occurrence clusters appeared linked to parvovirus B19, influenza, CMV and Epstein-Barr virus. Sequencing depth was assumed to be roughly uniform across donors in the presence/absence analyses, though that assumption may not hold. Some IMGT-functional V segments, including TRBV6-2 and TRBV6-3, could not be told apart with the 87-base-pair reads, so those segments were excluded. The sequencing pipeline was judged likely to have produced a cluster of highly shared sequence variants as a technical artifact. A few of the identified cytomegalovirus-associated TCR beta chains were confirmed in vitro to be specific for cytomegalovirus antigens. In a later analysis, most CMV-associated TCR beta chains were found to appear HLA-restricted, with HLA associations seemingly driven largely by CMV exposure. Linkage disequilibrium might explain the correlated functional status among segregating V segments, but an unknown experimental factor could not be excluded. A later analysis associated 15,000 or so TCR beta sequences with specific HLA alleles at a false discovery rate of 0.05. Compared with the 666-donor mean, donors in an Asian-associated ancestry cluster had fewer N-insertions in productive TCRs, according to a later genetic analysis. The classifier was reported to diagnose cytomegalovirus status with high specificity and sensitivity in both the original and validation cohorts. A further reported finding was that TCR beta sequences accurately predicted the HLA-A and HLA-B alleles for most subjects in the first cohort. The authors suggested that the approach could potentially be generalized to other disease states and immunological phenotypes. Across donors, most TCR sequences were observed very rarely, whereas some public TCRs were present in many individuals. V-gene and J-gene trimming of TCR beta chains was associated with a missense DCLRE1C variant in a later genetic analysis, and the association was replicated in an independent cohort. Assigning TCR associations to individual alleles was difficult when HLA alleles, especially DR and DQ, strongly co-occurred. In this cohort, only TCR beta chains were sequenced, and detectable features were limited by the absence of alpha or paired-chain data. A later analysis found that HLA-associated TCR beta chains were more clonally expanded and had lower generation probabilities than equally common non-associated chains. In the study, 150 to 200 TCR beta chains were listed as associated with cytomegalovirus. In an earlier analysis of about 600 of the donors, most TCR beta V segments appeared in productive rearrangements about 87% or about 30% of the time, broadly matching IMGT annotations. Because HLA typing was missing for some donors at each locus, association tests included only the typed subset. CMV serostatus was the only immune exposure information available for the cohort. In a later analysis, the rate of TCR association differed among HLA loci, with DRB1 alleles having the most associated TCRs and HLA-C alleles having the fewest.

In total, over 600 healthy bone marrow donors made up the cohort. At the time of sampling, all cohort members were nominally healthy, though unrecorded immune exposures were likely present. The donor tested CMV seropositive, placing the donor among the roughly 300 seropositive members of the cohort. Every donor gave a peripheral blood sample, and the peripheral blood mononuclear cells from that sample were used for TCR beta sequencing. Genomic DNA was extracted from the blood cell samples with the Qiagen DNeasy Blood Extraction Kit. The material sequenced was PBMCs. The TCR sequence derives from a young man in good health and CMV-seropositive. The chain employs TRBV9 and TRBJ2-7; 8 bases in the middle match TRBD1. The CDR3 reads CASSVGSGTGTYEQYF. Here is the DNA: TGTGCCAGCAGCGTTGGATCCGGGACAGGAACCTACGAGCAGTACTTC.